Listed here are 23 T cell receptor beta chains from one sample, sequenced in a study of shared clonotypes between healthy human individuals. Repertoires were generated with immunoSEQ multiplex PCR, while TCRdb's copy carries only in-frame clones and drops some. Here the sample spans around 2.1 million clones, 95% being singletons. Input material: naive CD4+ T cells sorted from blood. Noted subset: CD45RA+ positively selected. Receptors originate from a man aged 18-30 years in good health.

This rearrangement joins TRBV5-1 to TRBJ1-3; D remains ambiguous. The germline V gene has CDR1 SGHRS and CDR2 YFSETQ. V lost 0 bases and J lost 0, with 7 bases in between. The CDR3 consists of 15 residues. CDR3 nucleotide sequence: TGCGCCAGCAGCTTGGGGGTCTTCTCTGGAAACACCATATATTTT. It translates to CASSLGVFSGNTIYF.

This clone was seen just once. Other DNA sequences in the sample encode the same CDR3. The CDR3 loop is CASSLRGGSYNEQFF. CDR3 DNA sequence: TGTGCCAGCAGTTTAAGGGGAGGCTCCTACAATGAGCAGTTCTTC. The chain combines TRBV28 with TRBJ2-1; a possible D gene is TRBD2 (6 bases). The CDR3 has 15 residues. Germline V gene data show CDR1 as MDHEN and CDR2 as SYDVKM. The V end was cut by 2 bases, the J end by 0 bases, with 8 bases between.

The CDR3 coding sequence is TGCGCCAGCAGCTCATCCCCAGGGGGCAATCAGCCCCAGCATTTT. Protein product: CASSSSPGGNQPQHF. The V gene is TRBV5-1, the J gene TRBJ1-5, with D perhaps matching TRBD1 (6 bases). Trimming cost V 3 bases and J 2 bases, with 12 bases left between them. The CDR3 covers 15 residues. Germline loops: CDR1 SGHRS, CDR2 YFSETQ.

A note on this clone: This sample also contains other DNA sequences that code for the same CDR3. The CDR3 bases are TGCGCCAGCAGCTTGCCCTCGGAGACCCAGTACTTC. Its protein is CASSLPSETQYF. This chain uses TRBV5-1 with TRBJ2-5, with D unclear. Per germline, CDR1 SGHRS and CDR2 YFSETQ. This CDR3 has 12 residues. V lost 1 base and J lost 5, with 6 bases in between.

The chain employs TRBV6-5 and TRBJ2-5, with 10 bases matching TRBD1. The V segment lost 5 bases and the J segment 6 bases; nucleotides outside the gene matches: 9. The CDR3 extends over 15 amino acids. Germline CDR1 MNHEY, CDR2 SVGAGI. The CDR3 region has the DNA TGTGCCAGCAGTCCAGACAGGGGGCGCGGGAAGACCCAGTACTTC. Protein sequence: CASSPDRGRGKTQYF.

The chain links TRBV6-5 to TRBJ1-2; D is unclear. CDR1 and CDR2 from the germline V gene are MNHEY and SVGAGI. V was shortened by 5 bases and J by 6 bases, with 10 bases between the two germline ends. This CDR3 has 12 residues. CDR3 protein: CASSTLGNGYTF. The CDR3 DNA follows: TGTGCCAGCAGTACCCTCGGCAATGGCTACACCTTC.

The chain carries TRBV18 and TRBJ2-7; D is perhaps TRBD2 (7 bases). V lost 0 bases to trimming and J lost 6 bases, with 12 bases between them. The CDR3 is 14 residues long. Germline-derived CDR1 and CDR2 are KGHSH and LQKENI. The CDR3, as DNA: TGTGCCAGCTCACCACCGGGGGGGCTCTCCGAGCAGTACTTC. Its translation: CASSPPGGLSEQYF.

The V call is TRBV2, the J call TRBJ2-3; the D gene could be TRBD1 or TRBD2 (8 bases each). The CDR3 is 16 amino acids. V dropped 5 bases and J dropped 5 bases, with 20 bases sitting between them. The V gene's germline CDR1 is SNHLY and CDR2 FYNNEI. The CDR3 DNA reads TGTGCCAGCAGTCCGCAGGGACAGGCGGGAGGAGATACGCAGTATTTT. It codes for CASSPQGQAGGDTQYF.

The V and J genes are TRBV9 and TRBJ2-5; 9 positions agree with TRBD2. The V gene end was trimmed by 3 bases and the J gene end by 4 bases; junction bases not matched to a gene: 4. This CDR3 contains 14 residues. The germline CDR1 and CDR2 sequences are SGDLS and YYNGEE. The CDR3, as DNA: TGTGCCAGCAGCGACGGGACTAGCAGAGAGACCCAGTACTTC. The encoded protein is CASSDGTSRETQYF.

The chain links TRBV2 to TRBJ1-2, with a possible D match to TRBD1 (5 bases). Germline V lookup: CDR1 SNHLY, CDR2 FYNNEI. This CDR3 contains 15 residues. Trimming removed 3 bases at V and 3 bases at J, with 14 bases between. CDR3 protein: CASSEFFGRDYGYTF. In nucleotides, the CDR3 is TGTGCCAGCAGTGAGTTCTTCGGCAGGGACTATGGCTACACCTTC.

The chain is built from TRBV11-3 and TRBJ2-7; 11 bases map to TRBD1. CDR1 is SGHNT, CDR2 YENEEA, per germline. This CDR3 spans 12 amino acids. V lost 3 bases, J lost 11 bases, and 3 bases stayed unmatched. CDR3 protein: CASSLDRGPKYF. The DNA of the CDR3 is TGTGCCAGCAGCTTGGACAGGGGGCCCAAGTACTTC. Supplemented by reference TRBV11-3 and TRBJ2-7, the full variable domain reads EAGVVQSPRYKIIEKKQPVAFWCNPISGHNTLYWYLQNLGQGPELLIRYENEEAVDDSQLPKDRFSAERLKGVDSTLKIQPAELGDSAVYLCASSLDRGPKYFGPGTRLTVT.

The J gene is TRBJ1-3, the V gene TRBV9; D call uncertain. V was shortened by 2 bases and J by 0 bases, with 9 bases between the two germline ends. Germline V CDR1 and CDR2: SGDLS, YYNGEE. The CDR3 length is 15 residues. The chain's CDR3 is CASSVDAVSGNTIYF. The CDR3 DNA is TGTGCCAGCAGCGTGGATGCCGTCTCTGGAAACACCATATATTTT. The full variable domain, with the rest looked up from reference TRBV9 and TRBJ1-3, is DSGVTQTPKHLITATGQRVTLRCSPRSGDLSVYWYQQSLDQGLQFLIQYYNGEERAKGNILERFSAQQFPDLHSELNLSSLELGDSALYFCASSVDAVSGNTIYFGEGSWLTVV.

The rearrangement joins TRBV4-1 to TRBJ1-2; 10 bases agree with TRBD1. The CDR3 runs 18 residues. J lost 4 bases, V lost 2 bases, and 13 bases had no gene match. The germline gives CDR1 MGHRA, CDR2 YSYEKL. The CDR3 protein is CASSQPQGTGQGSYGYTF. Written as DNA, the CDR3 is TGCGCCAGCAGCCAACCCCAGGGTACGGGACAGGGGTCCTATGGCTACACCTTC.

This chain links TRBV2 with TRBJ2-7; TRBD2 matches at 9 bases. The V gene's germline CDR1 is SNHLY and CDR2 FYNNEI. CDR3 length: 14 amino acids. V shed 6 bases and J 6 bases; nucleotides not matched to a gene: 9. This CDR3 reads CASSGLAGLSEQYF. As DNA, the CDR3 is TGTGCCAGCAGCGGGCTAGCGGGATTATCCGAGCAGTACTTC.

The chain is built from TRBV7-9 and TRBJ2-1; 10 nucleotides align to TRBD2. In germline, CDR1 is SEHNR, CDR2 FQNEAQ (reference sequence). The V segment lost 1 base and the J segment 1 base; nucleotides outside the gene matches: 1. There are 16 residues in the CDR3. CDR3 residues: CASSLGTSGSYNEQFF. CDR3 in DNA: TGTGCCAGCAGCTTAGGGACTAGCGGTTCCTACAATGAGCAGTTCTTC.

The rearrangement joins TRBV13 to TRBJ1-2; D not resolved. Trimming stripped 2 bases from V and 8 bases from J, with 15 bases between. CDR3 length equals 14 residues. CDR1 is PRHDT and CDR2 is FYEKMQ in the germline V gene (reference sequence). Written as DNA, the CDR3 is TGTGCCAGCAGCTTACCCAACCTTGCAAACGGCTACACCTTC. Translating it yields CASSLPNLANGYTF. Combining the CDR3 with reference TRBV13 and TRBJ1-2 gives the whole variable domain AAGVIQSPRHLIKEKRETATLKCYPIPRHDTVYWYQQGPGQDPQFLISFYEKMQSDKGSIPDRFSAQQFSDYHSELNMSSLELGDSALYFCASSLPNLANGYTFGSGTRLTVV.

The rearrangement joins TRBV18 to TRBJ2-7; D gene uncertain. The CDR3 totals 13 residues. From germline, CDR1 is KGHSH and CDR2 LQKENI. V lost 2 bases to trimming and J lost 1 base, with 6 bases between them. CDR3 nucleotides: TGTGCCAGCTCACCAGTCCAGTCCTACGAGCAGTACTTC. It specifies CASSPVQSYEQYF.

The chain combines TRBV6-1 with TRBJ2-7, with 9 nucleotides matching TRBD1. Germline CDR1 reads MNHNS; CDR2 reads SASEGT. The CDR3 consists of 16 residues. V shed 3 bases, J shed 2 bases, and the junction held 8 bases outside the gene matches. The CDR3 coding sequence is TGTGCCAGCAGTGAGGAACTGGACAGGGGAACCTACGAGCAGTACTTC. Encoded protein: CASSEELDRGTYEQYF.

The V gene is TRBV29-1, the J gene TRBJ1-1; D call uncertain. The V gene lost 4 bases and the J gene lost 7 bases, with 10 bases spanning the gap. The CDR3 length is 11 residues. In germline, CDR1 is SQVTM, CDR2 ANQGSEA. CDR3 sequence reads: CSVGDIYEAFF. CDR3 DNA sequence: TGCAGCGTTGGAGACATCTATGAAGCTTTCTTT. The full variable domain, rest sourced from reference TRBV29-1 and TRBJ1-1, is SAVISQKPSRDICQRGTSLTIQCQVDSQVTMMFWYRQQPGQSLTLIATANQGSEATYESGFVIDKFPISRPNLTFSTLTVSNMSPEDSSIYLCSVGDIYEAFFGQGTRLTVV.

As concerns this clone: This sample includes further DNA sequences coding for the same CDR3. The rearrangement uses TRBV29-1 and TRBJ2-5; D may be TRBD1 (6 bases). Germline V gene sequence: CDR1 SQVTM, CDR2 ANQGSEA. This CDR3 has 13 residues. Trimming left V 5 bases short and J 4 bases short, with 14 bases between. The CDR3 here is CSVRGSAGETQYF. For the CDR3, the DNA is TGCAGCGTTAGGGGGAGCGCCGGAGAGACCCAGTACTTC.

This clone was seen a single time. The chain joins TRBV5-1 to TRBJ2-5, with 9 positions matching TRBD1. Germline CDR1 and CDR2: SGHRS and YFSETQ. V shed 4 bases, J shed 5 bases, and the junction held 6 bases outside the gene matches. The CDR3 covers 14 residues. The DNA of the CDR3 is TGCGCCAGCAGCGGGGGGACAGGGTTCGAGACCCAGTACTTC. Amino acids: CASSGGTGFETQYF.

The chain carries TRBV2 and TRBJ2-1, with D perhaps matching TRBD2 (6 bases). The V and J ends lost 6 bases and 2 bases respectively, with 14 bases between them. Germline CDR1 and CDR2: SNHLY and FYNNEI. CDR3 length: 15 residues. The CDR3 region is CASRHRDWTYNEQFF. The CDR3 DNA follows: TGTGCCAGCAGGCACCGGGACTGGACCTACAATGAGCAGTTCTTC.

The chain carries TRBV30 and TRBJ1-1; 7 bases agree with TRBD1. Per germline, CDR1 GTSNPN and CDR2 SVGIG (reference sequence). The CDR3 sequence is 13 residues long. V was clipped by 7 bases and J by 4 bases; unmatched bases: 9. The CDR3 sequence is CAFTTQGVTEAFF. In DNA form, the CDR3 reads TGTGCCTTTACGACGCAGGGGGTCACTGAAGCTTTCTTT.